Listed below are T cell receptor beta chains from one sample, sequenced in a study of blood T cell repertoires in COVID-19. Assay: immunoSEQ multiplex PCR; the TCRdb copy retains only in-frame clones and omits some. The data contain approximately 360,000 clones, less than 90% of them singletons. Sequenced material: PBMCs or T cells enriched from blood (not recorded which). These receptors all come from a woman in her forties or fifties who had recovered from COVID-19. Each CDR3 is given with its conserved first and last residue. D genes are given only for firm matches. Rows give clone size only sometimes, using once, few, many, or a class for an expanded clone.

>TRBV6-5|TRBJ1-3|NA|NA
CASIREGLNTIYF
TGTGCCAGCATTCGGGAGGGCCTAAACACCATATATTTT
>TRBV12-3/TRBV12-4|TRBJ2-5|NA|many
CASTPRSEETQYF
TGTGCCAGCACCCCGAGGAGTGAAGAGACCCAGTACTTC
>TRBV19|TRBJ2-5|TRBD1|NA
CASSIGQGGETQYF
TGTGCCAGTAGTATAGGACAGGGGGGAGAGACCCAGTACTTC
>TRBV18|TRBJ2-5|NA|NA
CASSTRGKRASWAETQYF
TGTGCCAGCTCAACTCGGGGAAAGCGGGCCTCATGGGCAGAGACCCAGTACTTC
>TRBV5-4|TRBJ1-1|NA|NA
CASSLGGGRNTEAFF
TGTGCCAGCAGCTTGGGTGGGGGGAGGAACACTGAAGCTTTCTTT
>TRBV15|TRBJ1-6|NA|once
CATSRDLQYNSPLHF
TGTGCCACCAGCAGAGATCTACAGTATAATTCACCCCTCCACTTT
>TRBV29-1|TRBJ1-2|NA|NA
CSVEQGRGYGYTF
TGCAGCGTTGAACAGGGCCGAGGCTATGGCTACACCTTC
>TRBV4-1|TRBJ1-5|NA|once
CASRHNGQANQPQHF
TGCGCCAGCAGACACAATGGTCAGGCCAATCAGCCCCAGCATTTT
>TRBV6-5|TRBJ1-1|TRBD1|NA
CASQGDTENTEAFF
TGTGCCAGCCAGGGGGACACTGAGAACACTGAAGCTTTCTTT
>TRBV30|TRBJ1-2|NA|few
CAWILSGGYTF
TGTGCCTGGATCCTGAGCGGGGGCTACACCTTC
>TRBV7-2|TRBJ1-2|NA|few
CASSLNGDYGYTF
TGTGCCAGCAGCTTAAACGGAGATTATGGCTACACCTTC
>TRBV19|TRBJ1-4|TRBD1|NA
CASSMRTGVGEKLFF
TGTGCCAGTAGTATGAGAACAGGGGTCGGTGAAAAACTGTTTTTT
>TRBV19|TRBJ1-1|NA|NA
CASSIAGTEAFF
TGTGCCAGTAGTATCGCCGGGACTGAAGCTTTCTTT
>TRBV15|TRBJ2-7|TRBD2|NA
CATSRETSSGTGGEQYF
TGTGCCACCAGCAGAGAAACGTCCAGCGGGACCGGCGGCGAGCAGTACTTC
>TRBV7-9|TRBJ2-3|TRBD2|NA
CASSLMGLAGNTDTQYF
TGTGCCAGCAGCTTAATGGGACTAGCGGGGAACACAGATACGCAGTATTTT
>TRBV21-1|TRBJ2-1|NA|NA
CASSRKTSHYSLRNEQFF
TGTGCCAGCAGCAGAAAGACTAGCCACTACTCTTTGCGGAATGAGCAGTTCTTC
>TRBV3-1/TRBV3-2|TRBJ2-5|NA|NA
CASSSETGRRETQYF
TGTGCCAGCAGCTCCGAGACAGGGAGGAGGGAGACCCAGTACTTC
>TRBV6-6|TRBJ1-1|NA|once
CASSYSRTANTEAFF
TGTGCCAGCAGTTACTCTCGGACAGCGAACACTGAAGCTTTCTTT
>TRBV3-1/TRBV3-2|TRBJ1-2|NA|NA
CASSQPQGGYGNYGYTF
TGTGCCAGCAGCCAACCGCAGGGAGGGTATGGAAACTATGGCTACACCTTC
>TRBV6-5|TRBJ1-6|NA|NA
CASTTQGTYNSPLHF
TGTGCCAGCACCACCCAGGGGACCTATAATTCACCCCTCCACTTT
>TRBV27|TRBJ1-1|NA|once
CASSDWGEKNTEAFF
TGTGCCAGCAGCGACTGGGGGGAAAAGAACACTGAAGCTTTCTTT
>TRBV2|TRBJ1-5|NA|NA
CASRGRQTNQPQHF
TGTGCCAGCAGGGGGCGGCAGACCAATCAGCCCCAGCATTTT
>TRBV29-1|TRBJ1-1|TRBD1|NA
CSGGQLHTEAFF
TGCAGCGGGGGACAGCTACACACTGAAGCTTTCTTT
>TRBV6-2/TRBV6-3|TRBJ2-1|NA|NA
CASSTGHYNEQFF
TGTGCCAGCAGTACGGGACATTACAATGAGCAGTTCTTC
>TRBV30|TRBJ1-1|NA|NA
CAWGTNREAFF
TGTGCCTGGGGAACAAACAGGGAAGCTTTCTTT